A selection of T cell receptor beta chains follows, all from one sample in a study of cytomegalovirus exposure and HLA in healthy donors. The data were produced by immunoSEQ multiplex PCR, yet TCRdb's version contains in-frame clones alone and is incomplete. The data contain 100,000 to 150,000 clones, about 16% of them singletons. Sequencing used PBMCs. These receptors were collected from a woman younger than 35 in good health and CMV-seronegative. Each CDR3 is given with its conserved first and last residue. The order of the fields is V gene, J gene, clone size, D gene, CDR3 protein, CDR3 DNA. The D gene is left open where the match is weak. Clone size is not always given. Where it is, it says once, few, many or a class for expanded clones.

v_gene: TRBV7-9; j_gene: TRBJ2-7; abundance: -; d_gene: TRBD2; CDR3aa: CASSFVAGGPSYEQYF; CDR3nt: TGTGCCAGCAGTTTCGTAGCGGGAGGGCCATCCTACGAGCAGTACTTC
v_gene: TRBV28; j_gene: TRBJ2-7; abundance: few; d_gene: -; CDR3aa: CASSLLGGAPYEQYF; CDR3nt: TGTGCCAGCAGTTTATTAGGCGGGGCCCCCTACGAGCAGTACTTC
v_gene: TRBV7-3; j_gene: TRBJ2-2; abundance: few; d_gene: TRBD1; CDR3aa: CASSHGQGVNTGELFF; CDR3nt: TGTGCCAGCAGCCATGGACAGGGGGTGAACACCGGGGAGCTGTTTTTT
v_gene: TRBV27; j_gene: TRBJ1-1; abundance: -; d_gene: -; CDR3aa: CASSLGQMNTEAFF; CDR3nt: TGTGCCAGCAGTTTAGGCCAGATGAACACTGAAGCTTTCTTT
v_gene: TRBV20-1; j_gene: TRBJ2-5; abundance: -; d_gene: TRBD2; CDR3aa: CSAAGQETQYF; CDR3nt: TGCAGTGCAGCGGGGCAAGAGACCCAGTACTTC
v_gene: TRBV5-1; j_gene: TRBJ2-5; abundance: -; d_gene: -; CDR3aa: CASSLLRGEETQYF; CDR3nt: TGCGCCAGCAGCTTGCTGCGTGGTGAAGAGACCCAGTACTTC
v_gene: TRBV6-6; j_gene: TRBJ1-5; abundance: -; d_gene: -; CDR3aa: CASSSGFSGNQPQHF; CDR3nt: TGTGCCAGCAGTTCCGGCTTTTCAGGAAATCAGCCCCAGCATTTT
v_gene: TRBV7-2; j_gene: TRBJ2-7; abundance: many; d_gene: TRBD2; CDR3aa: CASSLAGGLYEQYF; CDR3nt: TGTGCCAGCAGCCTCGCGGGGGGGCTCTACGAGCAGTACTTC
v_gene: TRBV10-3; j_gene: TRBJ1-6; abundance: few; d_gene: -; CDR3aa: CAINAGVDNSPLHF; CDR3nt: TGTGCCATCAATGCAGGGGTGGATAATTCACCCCTCCACTTT
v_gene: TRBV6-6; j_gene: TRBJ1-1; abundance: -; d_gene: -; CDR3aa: CASYLTGLNTEAFF; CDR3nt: TGTGCCAGCTATCTGACAGGATTGAACACTGAAGCTTTCTTT
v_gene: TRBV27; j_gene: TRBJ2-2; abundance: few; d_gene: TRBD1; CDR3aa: CASGTGNTGELFF; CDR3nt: TGTGCCAGCGGGACAGGAAACACCGGGGAGCTGTTTTTT
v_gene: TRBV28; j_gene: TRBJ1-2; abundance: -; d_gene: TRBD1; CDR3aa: CAGGDRGHNDYGYTF; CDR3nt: TGTGCCGGGGGGGACAGGGGGCATAATGACTATGGCTACACCTTC
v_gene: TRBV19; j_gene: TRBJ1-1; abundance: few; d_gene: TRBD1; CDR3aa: CASRRTGGDTEAFF; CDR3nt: TGTGCCAGTAGAAGGACAGGGGGAGACACTGAAGCTTTCTTT
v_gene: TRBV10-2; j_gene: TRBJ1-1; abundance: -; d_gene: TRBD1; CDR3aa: CASSGDREANTEAFF; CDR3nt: TGCGCCAGCAGCGGGGACAGGGAGGCAAACACTGAAGCTTTCTTT
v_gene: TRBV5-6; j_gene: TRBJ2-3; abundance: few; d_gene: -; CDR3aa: CASSFWTRVADTQYF; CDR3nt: TGTGCCAGCAGCTTTTGGACAAGGGTGGCAGATACGCAGTATTTT
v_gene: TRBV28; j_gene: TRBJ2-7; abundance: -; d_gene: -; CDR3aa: CASSLRSLGPRSYEQYF; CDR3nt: TGTGCCAGCAGTTTAAGGAGCCTCGGCCCCCGCTCCTACGAGCAGTACTTC
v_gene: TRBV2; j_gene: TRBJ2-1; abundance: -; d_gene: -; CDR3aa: CASINYNEQFF; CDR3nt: TGTGCCAGCATTAATTACAATGAGCAGTTCTTC
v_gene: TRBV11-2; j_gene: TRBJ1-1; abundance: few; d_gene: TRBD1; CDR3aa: CASSTRTGGMGEAFF; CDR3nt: TGTGCCAGCAGCACGCGGACAGGGGGCATGGGTGAAGCTTTCTTT
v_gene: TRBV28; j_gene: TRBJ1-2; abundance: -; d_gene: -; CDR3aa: CASSQGWGYTF; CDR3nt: TGTGCCAGCAGTCAGGGCTGGGGCTACACCTTC
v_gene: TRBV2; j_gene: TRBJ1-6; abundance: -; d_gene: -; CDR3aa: CASSGLRDNSPLHF; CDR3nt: TGTGCCAGCAGTGGACTCAGGGATAATTCACCCCTCCACTTT
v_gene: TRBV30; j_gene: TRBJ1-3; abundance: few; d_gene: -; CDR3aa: CAWSGTGFSGNTIYF; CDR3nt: TGTGCCTGGAGTGGAACAGGATTCTCTGGAAACACCATATATTTT
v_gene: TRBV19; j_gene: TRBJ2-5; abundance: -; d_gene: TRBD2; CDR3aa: CASSIATSGVQETQYF; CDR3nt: TGTGCCAGTAGTATAGCGACTAGCGGTGTACAAGAGACCCAGTACTTC
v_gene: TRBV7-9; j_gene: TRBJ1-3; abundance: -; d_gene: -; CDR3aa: CASRSGMANTIYF; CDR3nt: TGTGCCAGCAGGTCAGGGATGGCAAACACCATATATTTT
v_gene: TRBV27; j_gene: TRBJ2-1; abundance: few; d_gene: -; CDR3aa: CASSPPEGILYNEQFF; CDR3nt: TGTGCCAGCAGTCCCCCGGAGGGCATCCTCTACAATGAGCAGTTCTTC